This entry lists 7 T cell receptor beta chains sequenced from one sample in a study of cytomegalovirus exposure and HLA in healthy donors. The PCR had 60 Vbeta and 13 Jbeta primers. The repertoire was sequenced with immunoSEQ multiplex PCR; TCRdb's copy has only in-frame clones and lacks some. This sample's table reports about 140,000 clones. The sequenced sample was PBMCs. These receptors were taken from a woman between 18 and 30 years old in good health and CMV-seronegative.

This rearrangement joins TRBV6-6 to TRBJ1-2, with TRBD1 as a possible D gene (5 bases). Germline V gene lookup returns CDR1 MNHNY and CDR2 SVGAGI (reference sequence). V was pared by 4 bases and J by 5 bases, with 14 bases between. This CDR3 has 14 amino acids. The CDR3 loop reads CASSWGQGRYGYTF. CDR3 in DNA: TGTGCCAGCAGTTGGGGCCAGGGCAGATATGGCTACACCTTC.

The chain is built from TRBV11-3 and TRBJ1-1; 7 bases are a match to TRBD1. Germline trimming cut 1 base from V and 0 bases from J; bases unmatched to any gene: 2. The germline gives CDR1 SGHNT, CDR2 YENEEA. The CDR3 loop spans 15 amino acids. CDR3 sequence reads: CASSLGTGMNTEAFF. Written as DNA, the CDR3 is TGTGCCAGCAGCTTAGGGACAGGCATGAACACTGAAGCTTTCTTT.

CDR3 loop: CASSKSTVTNEKLFF. DNA for the CDR3: TGTGCCAGCAGCAAGTCGACAGTCACTAATGAAAAACTGTTTTTT. This chain joins TRBV11-3 and TRBJ1-4, with a tentative D call TRBD1 (5 bases). Trimming removed 5 bases from V and 2 bases from J, with 12 bases in between. This CDR3 region has 15 residues. Looked up from germline, CDR1 is SGHNT and CDR2 is YENEEA.

This sequence joins TRBV25-1 and TRBJ2-3; weak D call: TRBD2 (7 bases). Deletions cut 4 bases from V and 2 bases from J, with 19 bases between. Germline assignment: CDR1 MGHDK and CDR2 SYGVNS. CDR3 length equals 17 residues. Here the CDR3 reads CASSATGGGSLTDTQYF. DNA for the CDR3: TGTGCCAGCAGTGCGACGGGGGGCGGGAGCCTCACAGATACGCAGTATTTT.

This chain uses TRBV5-1 with TRBJ1-1, with D perhaps matching TRBD1 (6 bases). In germline, CDR1 is SGHRS, CDR2 YFSETQ. The CDR3 consists of 15 residues. Trimming shortened V by 2 bases and J by 0 bases, and 11 bases separated the two germline ends. CDR3 nucleotides: TGCGCCAGCAGCTTAGAGGGGGTCATGAACACTGAAGCTTTCTTT. Protein sequence: CASSLEGVMNTEAFF.

The gene calls are TRBV5-1 and TRBJ2-5, with 7 positions matching TRBD1. V was pared by 5 bases and J by 8 bases, with 12 bases of the junction left unmatched. The CDR3 extends over 14 amino acids. Germline V lookup: CDR1 SGHRS, CDR2 YFSETQ. CDR3 nucleotide sequence: TGCGCCAGCAGGGCCCGGGGACAGAAGAGAACCCAGTACTTC. Translated: CASRARGQKRTQYF.

The chain is built from TRBV7-9 and TRBJ2-7; a weak D match, TRBD2 (6 bases). Trimming left V 2 bases short and J 2 bases short, with 10 bases between. Per the germline V gene, CDR1 is SEHNR and CDR2 is FQNEAQ (reference sequence). The CDR3 sequence is 14 residues long. This chain's CDR3 is CASSLPGRPYEQYF. The CDR3 bases are TGTGCCAGCAGCTTACCGGGGAGGCCCTACGAGCAGTACTTC.